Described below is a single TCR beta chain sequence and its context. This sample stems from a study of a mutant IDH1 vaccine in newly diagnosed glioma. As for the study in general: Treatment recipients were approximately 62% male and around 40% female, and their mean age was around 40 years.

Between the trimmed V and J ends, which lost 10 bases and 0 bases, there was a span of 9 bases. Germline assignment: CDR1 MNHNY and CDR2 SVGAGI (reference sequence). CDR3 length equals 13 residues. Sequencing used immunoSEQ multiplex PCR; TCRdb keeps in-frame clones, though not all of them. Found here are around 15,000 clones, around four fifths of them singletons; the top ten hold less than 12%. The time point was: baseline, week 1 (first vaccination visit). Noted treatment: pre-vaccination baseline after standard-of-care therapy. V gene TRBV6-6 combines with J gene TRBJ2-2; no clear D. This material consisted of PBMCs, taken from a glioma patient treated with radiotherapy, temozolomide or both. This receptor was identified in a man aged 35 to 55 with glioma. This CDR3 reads CATALANTGELFF. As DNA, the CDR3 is TGTGCCACCGCGCTGGCGAACACCGGGGAGCTGTTTTTT.